Below, 31 T cell receptor beta chains from the same sample are listed, as sequenced in a study of beta chain features in type 1 diabetes. Study results and limitations: There was a moderate but significant shortening of TCRB CDR3s in all four CD4+ subsets of Type 1 diabetes patients.

Every bit of the isolated RNA underwent reverse transcription, so sequencing read expressed TCRB transcripts. Here immunoSEQ multiplex PCR was the method, and the copy in TCRdb shows in-frame clones only, minus some. The sample holds over 150,000 clones, under 13% seen once. Their antigens are not known. Sequencing was performed on central memory CD4+ T cells from blood. The receptors shown here come from a man aged 25 to 40 with type 1 diabetes.

The gene calls are TRBV29-1 and TRBJ2-3; D remains ambiguous. The CDR3 has 12 residues. Deletions cut 7 bases from V and 0 bases from J, with 8 bases between. The V gene's germline CDR1 is SQVTM and CDR2 ANQGSEA. The CDR3 loop is CSADPSTDTQYF. The CDR3, as DNA: TGCAGCGCTGACCCGAGCACAGATACGCAGTATTTT.

J is TRBJ2-7 and V is TRBV29-1; 7 positions match TRBD1. Germline assignment: CDR1 SQVTM and CDR2 ANQGSEA. CDR3 size: 13 residues. Germline trimming cut 7 bases from V and 0 bases from J; bases unmatched to any gene: 6. CDR3 in amino acids: CSAQGQRSYEQYF. The CDR3 coding sequence is TGCAGCGCCCAGGGACAGCGCTCCTACGAGCAGTACTTC.

The chain carries TRBV7-8 and TRBJ2-3; possibly TRBD2 for D (5 bases). CDR1 and CDR2 from the germline V gene are SGHVS and FQNEAQ. The CDR3 covers 16 residues. Trimming cost V 3 bases and J 2 bases, with 15 bases left between them. The CDR3 sequence: CASSFRTSAITDTQYF. The CDR3 DNA follows: TGTGCCAGCAGCTTTAGGACTTCCGCAATCACAGATACGCAGTATTTT.

The V gene is TRBV5-4, the J gene TRBJ1-2, with no clear D. The CDR3 covers 12 residues. Germline-derived CDR1 and CDR2 are SGHNT and YYREEE (reference sequence). V dropped 5 bases and J dropped 1 base, with 6 bases sitting between them. The CDR3 loop is CASRSFNYGYTF. The CDR3 nucleotides read TGTGCCAGCAGGAGTTTTAACTATGGCTACACCTTC.

The rearrangement links TRBV7-9 to TRBJ2-1; D not certain. Germline V gives CDR1 SEHNR, CDR2 FQNEAQ (reference sequence). With 1 base removed from V and 9 bases from J, the gap between germline ends came to 16 bases. The CDR3 is 15 amino acids. CDR3 residues: CASSLGLVLVGEQFF. The DNA of the CDR3 is TGTGCCAGCAGCTTAGGGCTAGTACTGGTTGGTGAGCAGTTCTTC.

As to this clone: Mismatch with germline at one junction end may stem from a read error. The rearrangement uses TRBV6-6 and TRBJ2-7; 12 bases are a match to TRBD2. CDR1 and CDR2 (germline): MNHNY, SVGAGI (reference sequence). The length of the CDR3 is 14 residues. The CDR3 is CASSGGLAGFGANF. CDR3 DNA: TGTGCCAGCAGTGGGGGACTAGCGGGTTTCGGGGCGAACTTC.

V usage is TRBV27 and J usage is TRBJ2-7, with D possibly being TRBD1 (6 bases). Germline loops: CDR1 MNHEY, CDR2 SMNVEV (reference sequence). The CDR3 covers 15 residues. V lost 8 bases and J lost 4, with 21 bases in between. Written as DNA, the CDR3 is TGTGCCAGCCGAGCCCGAGGGGGAACGCTTTACGAGCAGTACTTC. Protein product: CASRARGGTLYEQYF.

This chain links TRBV30 with TRBJ2-7, with a tentative D call TRBD1 (6 bases). Trimming stripped 8 bases from V and 0 bases from J, with 11 bases between. CDR1 is GTSNPN and CDR2 is SVGIG in the germline V gene (reference sequence). The CDR3 loop spans 12 amino acids. CDR3 sequence reads: CAGEQGSYEQYF. CDR3 sequence (DNA): TGTGCCGGGGAACAGGGCTCCTACGAGCAGTACTTC.

In its sample, this clone was seen a few times. V usage is TRBV27 and J usage is TRBJ2-7; no clear D. The CDR3 has 17 amino acids. Germline V CDR1 and CDR2: MNHEY, SMNVEV (reference sequence). V gave up 5 bases and J gave up 0 bases, with 20 bases separating them. The CDR3 loop reads CASSPQKILTSSYEQYF. CDR3 nucleotide sequence: TGTGCCAGCAGTCCACAAAAAATCCTCACAAGCTCCTACGAGCAGTACTTC.

The CDR3 bases are TGTGCCAGCAGCGGGGCCGGTGCACTCCATGGCTACACCTTC. This encodes CASSGAGALHGYTF. The chain links TRBV7-9 to TRBJ1-2; TRBD1 is a possible D gene (5 bases). With 5 bases removed from V and 6 bases from J, the gap between germline ends came to 16 bases. The CDR3 length is 14 residues. Per germline, CDR1 SEHNR and CDR2 FQNEAQ (reference sequence).

The table lists this clone with a few counts. This rearrangement joins TRBV7-9 to TRBJ1-1, with D maybe TRBD1 (5 bases). This CDR3 is built from 15 residues. V gave up 5 bases and J gave up 1 base, with 14 bases separating them. Germline CDR1 and CDR2: SEHNR and FQNEAQ (reference sequence). This CDR3 reads CASSDPRQRNTEAFF. The CDR3 nucleotides are TGTGCCAGCAGCGACCCTCGACAGAGGAACACTGAAGCTTTCTTT.

The J gene is TRBJ2-3, the V gene TRBV30; a possible D gene is TRBD1 (5 bases). There are 15 residues in the CDR3. The germline gives CDR1 GTSNPN, CDR2 SVGIG (reference sequence). V was cut by 2 bases and J by 6 bases, with 18 bases left in between. CDR3 DNA: TGTGCCTGGAGTTCAGGACCAGGGCCCCTTGATACGCAGTATTTT. This encodes CAWSSGPGPLDTQYF.

The chain links TRBV14 to TRBJ2-4, with D tentatively TRBD1 (6 bases). Germline values: CDR1 SGHDN, CDR2 FVKESK. Deletions cut 6 bases from V and 8 bases from J, with 14 bases between. CDR3 length equals 13 residues. The CDR3 reads CASSPGRGDIQYF. CDR3 in DNA: TGTGCCAGCAGTCCGGGCAGGGGTGACATTCAGTACTTC.

The genes are TRBV29-1 and TRBJ2-5; D possibly corresponds to TRBD1 (6 bases). Trimming shortened V by 6 bases and J by 4 bases, and 12 bases separated the two germline ends. The germline gives CDR1 SQVTM, CDR2 ANQGSEA. The CDR3 is 12 amino acids. The DNA for the CDR3 is TGCAGCGTGGCGAGGGGGAGAGAGACCCAGTACTTC. It specifies CSVARGRETQYF. The full variable domain, with the rest looked up from reference TRBV29-1 and TRBJ2-5, is SAVISQKPSRDICQRGTSLTIQCQVDSQVTMMFWYRQQPGQSLTLIATANQGSEATYESGFVIDKFPISRPNLTFSTLTVSNMSPEDSSIYLCSVARGRETQYFGPGTRLLVL.

The gene calls are TRBV7-8 and TRBJ1-4, with TRBD1 identical over 10 bases. Germline V lookup: CDR1 SGHVS, CDR2 FQNEAQ. V lost 6 bases, J lost 7 bases, and 2 bases stayed unmatched. CDR3 length: 13 residues. The chain's CDR3 is CASSGTGAEKLFF. CDR3 coding DNA: TGTGCCAGCAGTGGGACAGGGGCTGAAAAACTGTTTTTT.

This clone was detected only a few times. The chain combines TRBV5-1 with TRBJ2-7; perhaps TRBD2 as D (5 bases). Germline loops: CDR1 SGHRS, CDR2 YFSETQ. This CDR3 contains 13 residues. Between the trimmed V and J ends, which lost 2 bases and 3 bases, there was a span of 9 bases. The CDR3 coding sequence is TGCGCCAGCAGCTTCGGGGATTTCTACGAGCAGTACTTC. Its protein product is CASSFGDFYEQYF.

This clone was detected only a few times. This rearrangement joins TRBV25-1 to TRBJ1-2, with 9 nucleotides matching TRBD1. This CDR3 comprises 15 residues. Looked up from germline, CDR1 is MGHDK and CDR2 is SYGVNS. The trim removed 2 bases at V and 4 bases at J, leaving 5 bases unmatched. This CDR3 reads CASSENRGRGYGYTF. The CDR3 DNA is TGTGCCAGCAGTGAAAACAGGGGGCGAGGCTATGGCTACACCTTC.

The V and J genes are TRBV7-3 and TRBJ2-3; 8 bases align to TRBD2. V was pared by 4 bases and J by 6 bases, with 6 bases of the junction left unmatched. This CDR3 has 14 amino acids. Germline V gene lookup returns CDR1 SGHTA and CDR2 FQGTGA. CDR3 sequence (DNA): TGTGCCAGCAGCTATGGGACTAGACGGGATACGCAGTATTTT. This translates into CASSYGTRRDTQYF.

The V gene is TRBV10-3, the J gene TRBJ2-3; 7 nucleotides agree with TRBD2. The V gene end was trimmed by 3 bases and the J gene end by 0 bases; junction bases not matched to a gene: 6. The CDR3 is made up of 16 amino acids. Germline V CDR1 and CDR2: ENHRY, SYGVKD. In DNA form, the CDR3 reads TGTGCCATCAGTGACCAGGGAGGGCCTAGCACAGATACGCAGTATTTT. Its translation: CAISDQGGPSTDTQYF.

This clone occurred a few times. The chain couples TRBV5-1 to TRBJ2-5; 9 bases match TRBD2. Germline V gene sequence: CDR1 SGHRS, CDR2 YFSETQ. There are 14 residues in the CDR3. J gave up 5 bases and V 3 bases, and 5 bases lay outside the gene matches. The CDR3 DNA is TGCGCCAGCAGCTCCGGGACTAGCCCCGAGACCCAGTACTTC. As protein: CASSSGTSPETQYF.

J is TRBJ2-7 and V is TRBV9; D is perhaps TRBD2 (5 bases). The CDR3 spans 13 residues. V lost 0 bases and J 6 bases, leaving 10 bases between the germline ends. The V gene's germline CDR1 is SGDLS and CDR2 YYNGEE. The CDR3 is CASSVGETAEQYF. CDR3 in DNA: TGTGCCAGCAGCGTAGGGGAGACTGCCGAGCAGTACTTC.

As concerns this clone: Additional DNA sequences in this sample encode the identical CDR3. The CDR3 DNA reads TGTGCCAGCTCACCAGGCGGTAGAGAGACCCAGTACTTC. It translates to CASSPGGRETQYF. The chain employs TRBV18 and TRBJ2-5; D ambiguous. With 2 bases removed from V and 4 bases from J, the gap between germline ends came to 8 bases. CDR3 length: 13 residues. The V gene's germline CDR1 is KGHSH and CDR2 LQKENI.

The chain couples TRBV27 to TRBJ2-7; D not resolved. From germline, CDR1 is MNHEY and CDR2 SMNVEV (reference sequence). The V and J ends lost 6 bases and 2 bases respectively, with 14 bases between them. This CDR3 has 14 amino acids. The chain's CDR3 is CASSPDIVAYEQYF. In DNA form, the CDR3 reads TGTGCCAGCAGCCCCGACATAGTAGCCTACGAGCAGTACTTC.

The sample holds a few counts of this clone. This chain uses TRBV6-6 with TRBJ2-7, with a weak D call TRBD2 (5 bases). Between the trimmed V and J ends, which lost 4 bases and 9 bases, there was a span of 13 bases. Germline V gives CDR1 MNHNY, CDR2 SVGAGI (reference sequence). The CDR3 is made up of 12 amino acids. In nucleotides, the CDR3 is TGTGCCAGCAGTTCCCCGGGATTGGGGCAGTACTTC. This sequence encodes CASSSPGLGQYF.

This clone was recorded a few times. The chain employs TRBV10-3 and TRBJ2-5; possible D gene TRBD2, 6 bases. Germline CDR1 is ENHRY and CDR2 is SYGVKD. The germline V and J ends were trimmed by 6 bases and 5 bases, with 13 bases remaining between them. The CDR3 contains 13 residues. Written as DNA, the CDR3 is TGTGCCATCAGGAACTCGGGAGTGGAGACCCAGTACTTC. Its protein is CAIRNSGVETQYF.

This clone was counted between two and nine times. The J gene is TRBJ2-3, the V gene TRBV9; 7 positions agree with TRBD2. CDR1 is SGDLS, CDR2 YYNGEE, per germline. CDR3 length: 16 amino acids. The J segment lost 5 bases and the V segment lost 0 bases, leaving 9 bases of the junction unmatched. This CDR3 reads CASSVESGGSGDTQYF. Written as DNA, the CDR3 is TGTGCCAGCAGCGTAGAATCCGGCGGGAGCGGAGATACGCAGTATTTT.

This clone was recorded a few times. The J gene is TRBJ1-1, the V gene TRBV7-3; D not certain. Germline CDR1 is SGHTA and CDR2 is FQGTGA. Between the trimmed V and J ends, which lost 5 bases and 0 bases, there was a span of 7 bases. The CDR3 is 13 residues long. The CDR3 nucleotides read TGTGCCAGCAGCGCTCACATGAACACTGAAGCTTTCTTT. It codes for CASSAHMNTEAFF.

This chain connects TRBV6-5 to TRBJ2-7; possibly TRBD1 for D (6 bases). The CDR3 runs to 13 residues. From germline, CDR1 is MNHEY and CDR2 SVGAGI. Trimming removed 7 bases from V and 0 bases from J, with 10 bases in between. This chain's CDR3 is CASTLDSSYEQYF. The DNA for the CDR3 is TGTGCCAGCACTTTGGACAGCTCCTACGAGCAGTACTTC.

The rearrangement uses TRBV7-9 and TRBJ2-6, with D perhaps TRBD1 (6 bases). The CDR3 has 16 amino acids. Germline CDR1 is SEHNR and CDR2 is FQNEAQ (reference sequence). The germline V and J ends were trimmed by 5 bases and 2 bases, with 13 bases remaining between them. The CDR3 DNA reads as TGTGCCAGCAGCACTAACAGGGTAGCTGGGGCCAACGTCCTGACTTTC. It specifies CASSTNRVAGANVLTF.

The rearrangement uses TRBV7-2 and TRBJ1-1; 9 bases match TRBD1. This CDR3 comprises 14 residues. Germline values: CDR1 SGHTA, CDR2 FQGNSA. V lost 5 bases, J lost 1 base, and 2 bases stayed unmatched. This CDR3 reads CASSQTGGNTEAFF. DNA of the CDR3: TGTGCCAGCAGCCAGACAGGGGGGAACACTGAAGCTTTCTTT.

The rearrangement links TRBV7-2 to TRBJ1-1; the D is unclear. The V gene lost 2 bases and the J gene lost 4 bases, with 8 bases spanning the gap. The CDR3 extends over 13 amino acids. The V gene's germline CDR1 is SGHTA and CDR2 FQGNSA. CDR3 amino acids: CASSLTQFTEAFF. DNA for the CDR3: TGTGCCAGCAGCTTAACCCAGTTCACTGAAGCTTTCTTT.